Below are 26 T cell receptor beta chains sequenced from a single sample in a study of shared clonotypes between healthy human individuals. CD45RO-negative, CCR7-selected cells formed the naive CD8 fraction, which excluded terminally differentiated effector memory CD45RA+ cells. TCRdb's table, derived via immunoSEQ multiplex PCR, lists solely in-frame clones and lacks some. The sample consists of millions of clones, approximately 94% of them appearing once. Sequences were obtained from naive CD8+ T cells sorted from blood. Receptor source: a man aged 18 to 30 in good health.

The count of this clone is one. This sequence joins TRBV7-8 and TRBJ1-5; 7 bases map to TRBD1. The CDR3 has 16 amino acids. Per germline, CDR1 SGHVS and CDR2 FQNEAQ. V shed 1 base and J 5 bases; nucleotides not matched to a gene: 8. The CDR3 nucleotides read TGTGCCAGCAGCTTAGAGGGGGCAGGGTGGGATCAGCCCCAGCATTTT. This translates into CASSLEGAGWDQPQHF.

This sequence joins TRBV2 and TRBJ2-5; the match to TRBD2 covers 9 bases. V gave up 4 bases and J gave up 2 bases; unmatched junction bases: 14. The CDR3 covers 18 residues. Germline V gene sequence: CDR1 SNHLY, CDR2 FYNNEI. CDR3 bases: TGTGCCAGCAGTGTGACTAGCGGACACCTGAGAAAACAAGAGACCCAGTACTTC. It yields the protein CASSVTSGHLRKQETQYF.

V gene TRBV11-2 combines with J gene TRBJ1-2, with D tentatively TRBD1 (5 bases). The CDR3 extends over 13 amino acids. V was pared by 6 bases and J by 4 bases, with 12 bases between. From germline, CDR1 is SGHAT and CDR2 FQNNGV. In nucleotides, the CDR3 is TGTGCCAGCAGTCTGGGACGGACCTATGGCTACACCTTC. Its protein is CASSLGRTYGYTF.

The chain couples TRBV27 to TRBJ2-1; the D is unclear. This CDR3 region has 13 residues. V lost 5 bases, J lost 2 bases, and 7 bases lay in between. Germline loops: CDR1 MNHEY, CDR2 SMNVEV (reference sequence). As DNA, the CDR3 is TGTGCCAGCAGTCAAGCAACCTACAATGAGCAGTTCTTC. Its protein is CASSQATYNEQFF.

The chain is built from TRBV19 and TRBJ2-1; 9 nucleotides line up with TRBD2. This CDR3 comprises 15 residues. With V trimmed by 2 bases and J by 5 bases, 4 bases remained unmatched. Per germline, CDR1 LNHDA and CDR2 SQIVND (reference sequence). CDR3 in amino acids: CASSILAGRNNEQFF. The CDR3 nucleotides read TGTGCCAGTAGTATACTAGCGGGAAGGAACAATGAGCAGTTCTTC.

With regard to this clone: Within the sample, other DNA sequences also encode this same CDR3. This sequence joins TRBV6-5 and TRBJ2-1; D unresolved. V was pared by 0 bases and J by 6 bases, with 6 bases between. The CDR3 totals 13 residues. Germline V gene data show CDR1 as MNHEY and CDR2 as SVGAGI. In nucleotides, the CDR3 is TGTGCCAGCAGTTACTCCGGGTCCAATGAGCAGTTCTTC. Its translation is CASSYSGSNEQFF.

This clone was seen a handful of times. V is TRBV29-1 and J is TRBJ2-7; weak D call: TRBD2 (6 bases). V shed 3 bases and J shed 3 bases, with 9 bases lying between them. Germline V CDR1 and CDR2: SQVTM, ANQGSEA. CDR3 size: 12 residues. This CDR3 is CSVDSGGYEQYF. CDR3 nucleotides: TGCAGCGTTGATTCCGGGGGCTACGAGCAGTACTTC.

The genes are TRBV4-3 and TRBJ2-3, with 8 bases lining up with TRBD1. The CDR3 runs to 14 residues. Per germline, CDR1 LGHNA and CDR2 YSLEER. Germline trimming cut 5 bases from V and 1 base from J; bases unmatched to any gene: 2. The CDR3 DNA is TGCGCCAGCAGCGACAGGGGTGGCACAGATACGCAGTATTTT. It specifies CASSDRGGTDTQYF.

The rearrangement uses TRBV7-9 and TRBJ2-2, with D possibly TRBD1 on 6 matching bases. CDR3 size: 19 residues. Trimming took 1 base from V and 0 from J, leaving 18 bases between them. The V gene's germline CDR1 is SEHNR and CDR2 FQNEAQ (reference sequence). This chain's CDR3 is CASSLVGGALPTNTGELFF. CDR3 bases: TGTGCCAGCAGCTTAGTAGGGGGAGCCTTACCAACGAACACCGGGGAGCTGTTTTTT.

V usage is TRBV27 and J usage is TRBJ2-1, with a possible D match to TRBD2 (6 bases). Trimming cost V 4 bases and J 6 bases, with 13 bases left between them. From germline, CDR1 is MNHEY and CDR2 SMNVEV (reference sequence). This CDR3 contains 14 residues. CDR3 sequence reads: CASSSLGLSNEQFF. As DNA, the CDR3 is TGTGCCAGCAGTTCACTCGGACTAAGCAATGAGCAGTTCTTC.

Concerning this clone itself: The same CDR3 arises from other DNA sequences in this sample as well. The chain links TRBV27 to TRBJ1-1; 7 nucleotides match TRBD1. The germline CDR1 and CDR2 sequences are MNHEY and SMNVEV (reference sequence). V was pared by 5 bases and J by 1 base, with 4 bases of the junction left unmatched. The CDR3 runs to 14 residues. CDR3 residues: CASSPGGGNTEAFF. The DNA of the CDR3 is TGTGCCAGCAGTCCAGGGGGAGGGAACACTGAAGCTTTCTTT.

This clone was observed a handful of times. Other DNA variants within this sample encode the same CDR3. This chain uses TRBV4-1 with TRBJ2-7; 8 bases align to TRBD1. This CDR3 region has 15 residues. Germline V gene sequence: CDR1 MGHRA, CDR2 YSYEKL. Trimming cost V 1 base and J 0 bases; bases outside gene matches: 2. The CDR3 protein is CASSQAGQGSYEQYF. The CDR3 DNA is TGCGCCAGCAGCCAAGCCGGACAGGGCTCCTACGAGCAGTACTTC.

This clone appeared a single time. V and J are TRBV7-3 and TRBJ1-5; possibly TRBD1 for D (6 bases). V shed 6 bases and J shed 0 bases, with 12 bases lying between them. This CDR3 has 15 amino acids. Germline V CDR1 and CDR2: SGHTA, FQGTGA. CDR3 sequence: CASRDSRSSNQPQHF. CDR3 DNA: TGTGCCAGCAGGGACAGTCGATCTAGCAATCAGCCCCAGCATTTT.

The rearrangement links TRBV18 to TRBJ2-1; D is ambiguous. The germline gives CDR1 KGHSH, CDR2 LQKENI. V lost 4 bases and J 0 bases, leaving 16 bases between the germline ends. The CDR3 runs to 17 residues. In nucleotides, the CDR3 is TGTGCCAGCTCACTGGTTCCCCCGGAGAGCTCCTACAATGAGCAGTTCTTC. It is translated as CASSLVPPESSYNEQFF.

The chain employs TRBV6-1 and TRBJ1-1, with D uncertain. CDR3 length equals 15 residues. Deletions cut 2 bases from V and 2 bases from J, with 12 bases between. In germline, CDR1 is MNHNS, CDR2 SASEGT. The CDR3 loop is CASSERTGANTEAFF. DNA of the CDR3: TGTGCCAGCAGTGAACGGACGGGAGCAAACACTGAAGCTTTCTTT.

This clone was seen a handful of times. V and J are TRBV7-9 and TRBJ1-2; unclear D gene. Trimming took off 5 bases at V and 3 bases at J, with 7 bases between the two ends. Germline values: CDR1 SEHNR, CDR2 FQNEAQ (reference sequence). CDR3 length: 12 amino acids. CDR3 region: CASSPPYYGYTF. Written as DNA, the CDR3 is TGTGCCAGCAGCCCGCCGTACTATGGCTACACCTTC.

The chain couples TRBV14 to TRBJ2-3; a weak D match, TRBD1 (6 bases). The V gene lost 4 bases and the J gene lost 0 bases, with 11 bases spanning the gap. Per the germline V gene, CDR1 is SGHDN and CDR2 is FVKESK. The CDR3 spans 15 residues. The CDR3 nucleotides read TGTGCCAGCAGCCCCGGACAGTATAGCACAGATACGCAGTATTTT. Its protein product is CASSPGQYSTDTQYF.

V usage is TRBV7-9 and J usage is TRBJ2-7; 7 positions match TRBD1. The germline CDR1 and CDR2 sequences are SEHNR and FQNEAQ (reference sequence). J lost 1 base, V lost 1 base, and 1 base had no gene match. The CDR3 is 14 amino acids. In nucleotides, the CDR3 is TGTGCCAGCAGCTTAGAGGACAGGTCCTACGAGCAGTACTTC. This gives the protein CASSLEDRSYEQYF.

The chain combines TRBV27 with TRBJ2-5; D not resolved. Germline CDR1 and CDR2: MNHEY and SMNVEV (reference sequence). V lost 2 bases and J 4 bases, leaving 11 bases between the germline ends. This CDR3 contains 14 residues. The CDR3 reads CASSLIGLGETQYF. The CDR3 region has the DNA TGTGCCAGCAGTTTAATAGGGCTAGGAGAGACCCAGTACTTC.

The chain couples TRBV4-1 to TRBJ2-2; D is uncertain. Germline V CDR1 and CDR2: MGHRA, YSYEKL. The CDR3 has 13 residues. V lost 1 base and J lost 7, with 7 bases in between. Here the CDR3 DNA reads TGCGCCAGCAGCCAAGGCAATAACGGGGAGCTGTTTTTT. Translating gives CASSQGNNGELFF.

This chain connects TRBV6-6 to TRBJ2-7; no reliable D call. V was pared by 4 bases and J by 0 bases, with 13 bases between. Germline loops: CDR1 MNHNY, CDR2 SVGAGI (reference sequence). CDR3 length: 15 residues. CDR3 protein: CASSFSPGSSYEQYF. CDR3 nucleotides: TGTGCCAGCAGTTTCTCGCCGGGCAGCTCCTACGAGCAGTACTTC.

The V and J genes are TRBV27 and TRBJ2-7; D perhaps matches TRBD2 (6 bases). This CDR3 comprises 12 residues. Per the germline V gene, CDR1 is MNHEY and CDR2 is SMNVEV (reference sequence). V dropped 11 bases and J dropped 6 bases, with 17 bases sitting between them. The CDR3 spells CAAGTVRGEQYF. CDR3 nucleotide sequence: TGTGCCGCGGGGACTGTAAGGGGCGAGCAGTACTTC.

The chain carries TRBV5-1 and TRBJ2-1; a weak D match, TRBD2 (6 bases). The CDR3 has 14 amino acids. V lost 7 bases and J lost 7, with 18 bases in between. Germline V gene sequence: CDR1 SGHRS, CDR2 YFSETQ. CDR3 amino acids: CASSERGSGNEQFF. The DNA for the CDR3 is TGCGCCAGCTCAGAACGGGGGTCCGGTAATGAGCAGTTCTTC.

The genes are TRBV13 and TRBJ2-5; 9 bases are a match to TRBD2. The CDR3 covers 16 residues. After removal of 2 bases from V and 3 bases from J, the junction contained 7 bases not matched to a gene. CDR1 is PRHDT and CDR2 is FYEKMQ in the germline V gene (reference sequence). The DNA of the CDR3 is TGTGCCAGCAGCTTATCCGGGCCTAGCGGGGAAGAGACCCAGTACTTC. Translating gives CASSLSGPSGEETQYF.

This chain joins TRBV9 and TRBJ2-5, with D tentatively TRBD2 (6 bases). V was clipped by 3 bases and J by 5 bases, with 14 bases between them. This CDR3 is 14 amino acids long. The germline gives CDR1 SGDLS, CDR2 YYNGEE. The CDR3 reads CASSEGGEDETQYF. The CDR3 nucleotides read TGTGCCAGCAGCGAGGGAGGAGAAGATGAGACCCAGTACTTC.

This CDR3 is CASRPRDYNTGELFF. CDR3 coding DNA: TGTGCCAGCAGGCCCCGGGACTACAACACCGGGGAGCTGTTTTTT. The chain joins TRBV6-1 to TRBJ2-2; the match to TRBD2 covers 7 bases. The germline V gene has CDR1 MNHNS and CDR2 SASEGT. This CDR3 region has 15 residues. Unmatched junction bases numbered 6, after V lost 6 bases and J lost 2 bases.